The rows below give T cell receptor beta chains drawn from one sample of a study of human T cells and chemical hapten exposure. TCRdb used MiXCR to reprocess the RACE reads, holding one entry per CDR3 protein. The sample contains approximately 340,000 distinct CDR3 sequences, 6% to 8.5% of which appear only once. Here the sequenced sample was whole blood, taken in connection with sensitization to the hapten diphenylcyclopropenone (DPC). These receptors were taken from a woman aged 18-29 years with alopecia areata. Some clones in this sample may be carry-over from other donors' samples. Both conserved end residues are part of each CDR3. Each record gives: clone size, D gene, V gene, J gene, CDR3 DNA, CDR3 protein. A D gene is named only where the DNA matches it firmly. Size values are once, few and many counts, or a class for expanded clones, and some rows have none.

NA	NA	TRBV6-5	TRBJ2-7	TGTGCCAGCAGTTACATCGGCAAAAGCTCCTACGAGCAGTACTTC	CASSYIGKSSYEQYF
NA	TRBD1	TRBV10-3	TRBJ2-3	TGTGCCACGGGGACAGGGGGCGTTCAGGGCACAGATACGCAGTATTTT	CATGTGGVQGTDTQYF
few	NA	TRBV7-2	TRBJ1-4	TGTGCCAGCAGCTTAGGTGGTTGGCCTAATGAAAAACTGTTTTTT	CASSLGGWPNEKLFF
NA	TRBD2	TRBV5-1	TRBJ2-1	TGCGCCAGCAGCCCGGCTGGACTAGCAGGCGGGTACAATGAGCAGTTCTTC	CASSPAGLAGGYNEQFF
NA	NA	TRBV9	TRBJ1-4	TGTGCCAGCAGCGTCGAGACAGGCCTCGCTGAAAAACTGTTTTTT	CASSVETGLAEKLFF
few	NA	TRBV20-1	TRBJ2-3	TGCAGTGCTAGTGGGCAGACAATTCAAGATACGCAGTATTTT	CSASGQTIQDTQYF
NA	NA	TRBV18	TRBJ1-1	TGTGCCAGCTCACCGTCGGAGGTGGGGTCCACTGAAGCTTTCTTT	CASSPSEVGSTEAFF
few	NA	TRBV12-3/TRBV12-4	TRBJ2-2	TGTGCCAGCAGCCCTAGAGAAAGGAGGGCCGGGGAGCTGTTTTTT	CASSPRERRAGELFF
NA	NA	TRBV7-3	TRBJ2-6	TGTGCCAGCAGCTTAAATCGAGGAACAGAGAACTCTGGGGCCAACGTCCTGACTTTC	CASSLNRGTENSGANVLTF
few	NA	TRBV24-1	TRBJ2-5	TGTGCCACCAGTGATTCGCGGAGGAGACCCGGGGAGACCCAGTACTTC	CATSDSRRRPGETQYF
NA	NA	TRBV3-1	TRBJ2-3	TGTGCCAGCAGCCAACTCGGCGCAGATACGCAGTATTTT	CASSQLGADTQYF
many	TRBD2	TRBV10-3	TRBJ2-7	TGTGCCATCAGCCCGGGACTAGCGGGAGCCGAGCAGTACTTC	CAISPGLAGAEQYF
few	NA	TRBV5-4	TRBJ2-7	TGTGCCAGCAGCGGAAGCCTGGGCCCCTACGAGCAGTACTTC	CASSGSLGPYEQYF
NA	NA	TRBV14	TRBJ2-1	TGTGCCAGCAGGAGCACGCTGAGCTCCTACAATGAGCAGTTCTTC	CASRSTLSSYNEQFF
few	TRBD2	TRBV7-8	TRBJ2-3	TGTGCCAGCAGCACCACCCGACTAGCGGGGGGAGGCAGAGATACGCAGTATTTT	CASSTTRLAGGGRDTQYF
NA	NA	TRBV20-1	TRBJ2-7	TGCAGTGCCCATAGGGGGACCAGCTCCTACGAGCAGTACTTC	CSAHRGTSSYEQYF
NA	NA	TRBV6-5	TRBJ2-7	TGTGCCAGCAGTCCCCCGAACCGTCTAGGCCGCTACGAGCAGTACTTC	CASSPPNRLGRYEQYF
NA	NA	TRBV6-1	TRBJ2-2	TGTGCCAGCAGTGAAAGTCCGACGGCCGGGGAGCTGTTTTTT	CASSESPTAGELFF
few	TRBD1	TRBV29-1	TRBJ1-4	TGCAGCGTGCTTACAGGGGGCAGTGGGGAAAAACTGTTTTTT	CSVLTGGSGEKLFF
NA	TRBD2	TRBV15	TRBJ2-3	TGTGCCACCAGCAGAGACGGTAGCGGGGGGACCACAGATACGCAGTATTTT	CATSRDGSGGTTDTQYF
few	NA	TRBV6-6	TRBJ2-4	TGTGCCAGTAGGGAGCTGGGAAACATTCAGTACTTC	CASRELGNIQYF
NA	TRBD1	TRBV6-6	TRBJ2-3	TGTGCCAGCAGTCAGATTCCGGGACAGCTACGTACAGATACGCAGTATTTT	CASSQIPGQLRTDTQYF
few	TRBD2	TRBV7-9	TRBJ2-5	TGTGCCAGCAGCCCCCCACTAGCGGGGGGGCCTTGGGAAGGAGAGACCCAGTACTTC	CASSPPLAGGPWEGETQYF
many	NA	TRBV18	TRBJ2-7	TGTGCCAGCTCCTCAAAGACAGTAAGGGCCTACGAGCAGTACTTC	CASSSKTVRAYEQYF
few	NA	TRBV13	TRBJ1-4	TGTGCCAGCAGCAGAAGAGGGGGGGATAATGAAAAACTGTTTTTT	CASSRRGGDNEKLFF
NA	TRBD1	TRBV6-2/TRBV6-3	TRBJ1-5	TGTGCCAGCAGAACTCCCCCGGGACAGGACTTCTATAGCAATCAGCCCCAGCATTTT	CASRTPPGQDFYSNQPQHF
many	NA	TRBV6-6	TRBJ1-3	TGTGCCAGCTACCTTTTCAGCTCTGGAAACACCATATATTTT	CASYLFSSGNTIYF
many	NA	TRBV5-1	TRBJ2-2	TGCGCCAGCGGTCATACCGGGGAGCTGTTTTTT	CASGHTGELFF
few	NA	TRBV6-5	TRBJ1-2	TGTGCCAGCAGTTACTCGCATGGGGGAGGAGGCTATGGCTACACCTTC	CASSYSHGGGGYGYTF
few	NA	TRBV6-5	TRBJ1-2	TGTGCCAGCAGACACCAGGGTGGCTACACCTTC	CASRHQGGYTF
many	NA	TRBV9	TRBJ2-3	TGTGCCAGCAGCGCGACCCTCACAGATACGCAGTATTTT	CASSATLTDTQYF
many	TRBD1	TRBV4-1	TRBJ1-2	TGCGCCAGCAGCCTACAGGGGCGAAATTATGGCTACACCTTC	CASSLQGRNYGYTF
many	TRBD2	TRBV9	TRBJ2-3	TGTGCCAGCAGCGTTCAGTCTAGCGGGGGGATGGCAGATACGCAGTATTTT	CASSVQSSGGMADTQYF
many	NA	TRBV7-8	TRBJ1-6	TGTGCCAGCAGCTTATCCGGAAGAAATAATTCACCCCTCCACTTT	CASSLSGRNNSPLHF
NA	NA	TRBV5-1	TRBJ2-2	TGCGCCAGCAGCTTGGTAGAGGGTAACCCCGGGGAGCTGTTTTTT	CASSLVEGNPGELFF
NA	NA	TRBV5-6	TRBJ2-1	TGTGCCAGCAGCATTGGGGAGCACGCCACGGCCCGAAATGAGCAGTTCTTC	CASSIGEHATARNEQFF
few	NA	TRBV3-1	TRBJ2-2	TGTGCCAGCAGCCCCATGCGCGACACCGGGGAGCTGTTTTTT	CASSPMRDTGELFF
many	NA	TRBV6-5	TRBJ1-6	TGTGCCAGCAGTTACGGAGGGGAAGGTTCACCCCTCCACTTT	CASSYGGEGSPLHF
NA	TRBD1	TRBV9	TRBJ1-4	TGTGCCAGCAGCGTGGGGACAGGTTATAATGAAAAACTGTTTTTT	CASSVGTGYNEKLFF
few	TRBD2	TRBV9	TRBJ2-3	TGTGCCAGCAGCGCCGGGACTATCACAGATACGCAGTATTTT	CASSAGTITDTQYF
many	NA	TRBV29-1	TRBJ2-3	TGCAGCGTGGGGGAGCAGGGAGGTACGCAGTATTTT	CSVGEQGGTQYF
few	NA	TRBV12-3/TRBV12-4	TRBJ2-6	TGTGCCAGCAGTTTGGCAGGTACTGGGGCCAACGTCCTGACTTTC	CASSLAGTGANVLTF
NA	TRBD2	TRBV28	TRBJ2-3	TGTGCCAGCCGATCGACTAGCCCAGATACGCAGTATTTT	CASRSTSPDTQYF
NA	NA	TRBV15	TRBJ2-5	TGTGCCACCAGCGGGGATGTTAATTCTAGAGAGACCCAGTACTTC	CATSGDVNSRETQYF
few	NA	TRBV28	TRBJ1-6	TGTGCCAGCAGTTTGACCTTCAGCCGCGATAATTCACCCCTCCACTTT	CASSLTFSRDNSPLHF
NA	NA	TRBV2	TRBJ1-1	TGTGCCAGCAGTCGCACAGGATCCACTGAAGCTTTCTTT	CASSRTGSTEAFF
NA	NA	TRBV6-5	TRBJ2-5	TGTGCCAGCAGTTACTCGAAAGGGCGAGTGAAGACCCAGTACTTC	CASSYSKGRVKTQYF
NA	NA	TRBV10-3	TRBJ1-4	TGTGCCACACAGGGCGGCGGCGAGGGTGAAAAACTGTTTTTT	CATQGGGEGEKLFF
many	TRBD1	TRBV3-1	TRBJ1-2	TGTGCCAGCAGCCAAGCGGACAGGGGCTATGGCTACACCTTC	CASSQADRGYGYTF